This TCR beta chain was retrieved from a study of blood T cell repertoires in COVID-19. Study as a whole: Specimens from acute and convalescent COVID-19 originated in the United States, Italy and Spain. T cells, B-cell-depleted T cells, or PBMCs supplied cDNA or gDNA.

The Seattle patients joined while their infection was active and were tracked longitudinally afterward. How the authors handled the data: Nucleated cell number was recorded as an estimate derived from reference gene primer amplification. This table comes from immunoSEQ multiplex PCR, and its TCRdb copy is limited to in-frame clones, with some not included. V, J and clone size were drawn from that table, and D and trimming were deduced from the DNA. The sample contains about 49,000 clones, 87% of which appear only once. The CDR3 is made up of 14 amino acids. CDR1 and CDR2 from the germline V gene are SGHRS and YFSETQ. V gave up 0 bases and J gave up 0 bases, with 7 bases separating them.

The sequencing input was peripheral blood. The source is a woman aged 80 or over with COVID-19, enrolled during active disease. The rearrangement joins TRBV5-1 to TRBJ2-7; D is possibly TRBD2 (5 bases). The CDR3 DNA reads TGCGCCAGCAGCTTGGGGGAGAGCTCCTACGAGCAGTACTTC. Translating gives CASSLGESSYEQYF. Variable domain in full (rest from reference TRBV5-1 and TRBJ2-7): KAGVTQTPRYLIKTRGQQVTLSCSPISGHRSVSWYQQTPGQGLQFLFEYFSETQRNKGNFPGRFSGRQFSNSRSEMNVSTLELGDSALYLCASSLGESSYEQYFGPGTRLTVT.